A single sample is the source of the 2 T cell receptor beta chains below, sequenced in a study of T cells in Graves' hyperthyroidism and ophthalmopathy. RNA transcripts yielded amplified TCR beta CDR3 regions. HTBI primers drove first-round RT-PCR of the TCR CDR3. TCRdb ran MiXCR on the multiplex PCR reads and lists one entry per CDR3 protein. Of roughly 150,000 distinct CDR3 sequences in the sample, roughly 9.4% were seen once. What was sequenced was blood. The receptors derive from a woman between 18 and 30 years old with Graves' hyperthyroidism that later progressed to Graves' ophthalmopathy.

This clonotype was detected a few times. The chain joins TRBV5-1 to TRBJ2-3; 7 positions match TRBD1. Germline-derived CDR1 and CDR2 are SGHRS and YFSETQ. This CDR3 spans 16 amino acids. V lost 0 bases and J lost 6; bases outside the gene matches: 10. This chain's CDR3 is CASSLGVTGWLDTQYF. The CDR3 region has the DNA TGCGCCAGCAGCTTGGGGGTGACAGGGTGGCTGGATACGCAGTATTTT.

This clonotype turned up a few times. One base away lies a much larger clone, so this may be a sequencing read error. J is TRBJ2-3 and V is TRBV6-4; 11 bases are a match to TRBD2. CDR1 and CDR2 from the germline V gene are MRHNA and SNTAGT. V dropped 5 bases and J dropped 8; count of bases not matched to a gene: 9. CDR3 length: 15 residues. CDR3 amino acids: CASSKTSGGIGTQYF. The CDR3 nucleotides are TGTGCCAGCAGTAAAACTAGCGGGGGCATCGGTACGCAGTATTTT.